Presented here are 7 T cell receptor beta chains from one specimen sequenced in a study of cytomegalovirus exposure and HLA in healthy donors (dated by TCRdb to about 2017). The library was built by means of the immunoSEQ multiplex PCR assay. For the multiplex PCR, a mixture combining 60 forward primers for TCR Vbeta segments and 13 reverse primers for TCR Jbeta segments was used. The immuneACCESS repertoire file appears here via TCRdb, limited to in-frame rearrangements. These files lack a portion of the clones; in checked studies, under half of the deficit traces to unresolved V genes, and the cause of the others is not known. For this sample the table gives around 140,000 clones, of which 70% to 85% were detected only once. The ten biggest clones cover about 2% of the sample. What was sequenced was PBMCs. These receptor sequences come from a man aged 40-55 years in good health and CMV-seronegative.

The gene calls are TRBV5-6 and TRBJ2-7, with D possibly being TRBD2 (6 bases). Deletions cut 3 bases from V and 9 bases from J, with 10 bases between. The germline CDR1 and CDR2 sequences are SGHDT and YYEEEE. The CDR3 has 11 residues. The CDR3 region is CASSWGDSQYF. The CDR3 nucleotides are TGTGCCAGCAGCTGGGGGGATTCGCAGTACTTC.

The CDR3 nucleotides are TGTGCCAGTAGTATGCGGGGAACCTACGAGCAGTACTTC. It specifies CASSMRGTYEQYF. The rearrangement joins TRBV19 to TRBJ2-7, with D possibly TRBD2 on 6 matching bases. CDR1 and CDR2 from the germline V gene are LNHDA and SQIVND (reference sequence). V was clipped by 3 bases and J by 2 bases, with 8 bases between them. The CDR3 is 13 residues long.

The CDR3 DNA reads as TGTGCCAGTAGTATAGATCTCAGTGAAGAATCTATAACTTTAACTATGGCGGGCTACACCTTC. Translation gives CASSIDLSEESITLTMAGYTF. This sequence joins TRBV19 and TRBJ1-2; D remains ambiguous. CDR3 size: 21 residues. The germline V gene has CDR1 LNHDA and CDR2 SQIVND (reference sequence). Trimming pared 0 bases from V and 8 bases from J, leaving 34 bases between.

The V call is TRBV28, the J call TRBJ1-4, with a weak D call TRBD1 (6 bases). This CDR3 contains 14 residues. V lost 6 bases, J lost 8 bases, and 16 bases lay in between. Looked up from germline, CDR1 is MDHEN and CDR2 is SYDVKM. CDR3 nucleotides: TGTGCCAGCAGCTCCGCGGGGGCGCGCGAAAAACTGTTTTTT. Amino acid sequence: CASSSAGAREKLFF. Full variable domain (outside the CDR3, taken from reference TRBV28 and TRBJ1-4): DVKVTQSSRYLVKRTGEKVFLECVQDMDHENMFWYRQDPGLGLRLIYFSYDVKMKEKGDIPEGYSVSREKKERFSLILESASTNQTSMYLCASSSAGAREKLFFGSGTQLSVL.

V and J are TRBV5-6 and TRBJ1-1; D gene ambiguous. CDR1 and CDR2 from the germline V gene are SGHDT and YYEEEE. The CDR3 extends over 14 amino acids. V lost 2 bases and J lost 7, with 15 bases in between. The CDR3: CASSFRDRDGEAFF. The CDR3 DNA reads TGTGCCAGCAGCTTTCGGGATCGCGATGGTGAAGCTTTCTTT.

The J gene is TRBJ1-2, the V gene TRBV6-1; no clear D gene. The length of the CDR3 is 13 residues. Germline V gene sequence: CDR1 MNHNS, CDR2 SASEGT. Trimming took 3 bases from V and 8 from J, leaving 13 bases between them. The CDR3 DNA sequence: TGTGCCAGCAGTGATGACAATAAGAAGGGCTACACCTTC. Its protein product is CASSDDNKKGYTF.

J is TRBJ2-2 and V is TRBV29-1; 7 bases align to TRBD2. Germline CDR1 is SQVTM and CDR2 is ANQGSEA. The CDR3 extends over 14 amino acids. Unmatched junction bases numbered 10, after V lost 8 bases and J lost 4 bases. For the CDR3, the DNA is TGCAGCACCGGGGAGACGGGAGGCACCGGGGAGCTGTTTTTT. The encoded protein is CSTGETGGTGELFF.